Below are 8 T cell receptor beta chains sequenced from a single sample in a study of T cells in Graves' hyperthyroidism and ophthalmopathy. Researchers amplified the TCR beta CDR3 regions from RNA transcripts. The TCR CDR3 was amplified in a first-round RT-PCR using the HTBI primer set. TCRdb processed the multiplex PCR reads anew with MiXCR; each CDR3 protein has one entry. This table has under 400,000 distinct CDR3 sequences, approximately 18% appearing once. The specimen was blood. The source is a woman aged 40 to 50 with Graves' ophthalmopathy.

This clonotype appeared many times. An end of the junction does not agree with germline; a read error may underlie this. The chain couples TRBV7-9 to TRBJ2-5; D not resolved. The germline gives CDR1 SEHNR, CDR2 FQNEAQ (reference sequence). CDR3 length equals 13 residues. CDR3 in amino acids: CANSLMGGETQYF. The CDR3 coding sequence is TGTGCCAACAGCTTAATGGGCGGTGAGACCCAGTACTTC.

This clonotype was seen at least ten times. The gene calls are TRBV4-3 and TRBJ2-7, with 9 bases fitting TRBD2. The CDR3 has 15 residues. The trim removed 0 bases at V and 2 bases at J, leaving 2 bases unmatched. Germline V CDR1 and CDR2: LGHNA, YSLEER. CDR3 loop: CASSQEAGGPYEQYF. Written as DNA, the CDR3 is TGCGCCAGCAGCCAAGAGGCGGGAGGGCCCTACGAGCAGTACTTC.

This chain links TRBV7-2 with TRBJ1-5; a weak D match, TRBD1 (5 bases). Trimming left V 5 bases short and J 6 bases short, with 17 bases between. Germline V CDR1 and CDR2: SGHTA, FQGNSA. The CDR3 has 15 amino acids. The CDR3 loop is CASSAQGYGGQPQHF. CDR3 coding DNA: TGTGCCAGCAGCGCTCAGGGTTATGGTGGTCAGCCCCAGCATTTT.

This clonotype was counted ten times or more. This rearrangement joins TRBV7-9 to TRBJ2-5; D not certain. The V gene lost 2 bases and the J gene lost 5 bases, with 9 bases spanning the gap. The germline V gene encodes CDR1 SEHNR and CDR2 FQNEAQ (reference sequence). This CDR3 is 13 amino acids long. Written as DNA, the CDR3 is TGTGCCAGCAGCTTAAGGTGGTACGAGACCCAGTACTTC. Its translation: CASSLRWYETQYF.

This clonotype has just a few counts. The rearrangement uses TRBV11-2 and TRBJ2-7, with 7 bases lining up with TRBD2. The V gene's germline CDR1 is SGHAT and CDR2 FQNNGV. The CDR3 consists of 16 residues. J gave up 4 bases and V 2 bases, and 11 bases lay outside the gene matches. The CDR3, as DNA: TGTGCCAGCAGCTTAAAGGTCGGCGGGAGCCTGTACGAGCAGTACTTC. This sequence encodes CASSLKVGGSLYEQYF.

In this sample, this clonotype turned up many times. This chain connects TRBV30 to TRBJ1-2, with a weak D call TRBD1 (5 bases). Germline V gene sequence: CDR1 GTSNPN, CDR2 SVGIG (reference sequence). Trimming pared 5 bases from V and 4 bases from J, leaving 17 bases between. The CDR3 has 14 residues. The CDR3 is CAWLPDSAIYGYTF. DNA of the CDR3: TGTGCCTGGCTTCCTGACAGCGCTATCTATGGCTACACCTTC.

There are many counts of this clonotype. This rearrangement joins TRBV19 to TRBJ1-1; 8 nucleotides align to TRBD1. V lost 4 bases and J lost 2; bases outside the gene matches: 6. This CDR3 region has 15 residues. Germline lookup yields CDR1 LNHDA and CDR2 SQIVND (reference sequence). In DNA form, the CDR3 reads TGTGCCAGTAGTACCGGACAGGGCACTAACACTGAAGCTTTCTTT. Protein: CASSTGQGTNTEAFF.

Ten or more counts support this clonotype. This rearrangement joins TRBV6-2 or TRBV6-3 to TRBJ1-1; 10 bases are a match to TRBD1. J lost 4 bases, V lost 6 bases, and 8 bases had no gene match. This CDR3 is built from 15 residues. Germline V gene lookup returns CDR1 MNHEY and CDR2 SVGEGT. CDR3 nucleotide sequence: TGTGCCAGCAGCTGGCCGGGACAGGGGAGCACTGAAGCTTTCTTT. Its translation: CASSWPGQGSTEAFF.